The TCR beta chain under discussion was sequenced for a study of blood T cell repertoires in COVID-19. Authors' data handling: The authors estimated nucleated cell counts from reference gene primer amplification. The repertoire was sequenced with immunoSEQ multiplex PCR; TCRdb's copy has only in-frame clones and lacks some. The V and J calls and clone size are taken from that table; D and trimming were inferred from the DNA. The sample shows roughly 170,000 clones, 81% of them seen only once. CDR3 length equals 15 residues. Germline V gene sequence: CDR1 KGHSH, CDR2 LQKENI. V lost 3 bases and J lost 0; bases outside the gene matches: 4.

The chain links TRBV18 to TRBJ1-1; 7 bases line up with TRBD1. The specimen sequenced was PBMCs or T cells enriched from blood (not recorded which). This TCR came from a woman in her 40s with acute COVID-19. The CDR3 DNA reads as TGTGCCAGCTCACCGGGACAGCTCATGAACACTGAAGCTTTCTTT. It codes for CASSPGQLMNTEAFF.